Presented here are 26 T cell receptor beta chains from one specimen sequenced in a study of T cell repertoires in cytomegalovirus infection. TCRdb passed the reads through MiXCR, listing each CDR3 protein once. In the table there are approximately 150,000 distinct CDR3 sequences, approximately 21% of which are singletons. These receptors lack a known antigen. The sample here was CD8+ T cells from cultured PBMCs, taken from culture after CMV antigen stimulation. The receptors come from a human donor in good health (CMV status not recorded). Some clones in this sample may be carry-over from other donors' samples.

The chain joins TRBV9 to TRBJ1-1; TRBD1 matches at 11 bases. V lost 4 bases to trimming and J lost 2 bases; unmatched junction nucleotides: 7. Germline-derived CDR1 and CDR2 are SGDLS and YYNGEE. The CDR3 is 16 amino acids. The CDR3 DNA sequence: TGTGCCAGCAGCCCGCGGGACAGGGGGACCAACACTGAAGCTTTCTTT. Translated, it gives CASSPRDRGTNTEAFF. The full variable domain, its missing parts supplied by reference TRBV9 and TRBJ1-1, is DSGVTQTPKHLITATGQRVTLRCSPRSGDLSVYWYQQSLDQGLQFLIQYYNGEERAKGNILERFSAQQFPDLHSELNLSSLELGDSALYFCASSPRDRGTNTEAFFGQGTRLTVV.

The sample holds a few counts of this clonotype. This rearrangement joins TRBV29-1 to TRBJ2-1; 8 bases align to TRBD1. Germline lookup yields CDR1 SQVTM and CDR2 ANQGSEA. The CDR3 is 15 residues long. With 4 bases clipped from V and 4 bases from J, the junction kept 9 bases outside the gene matches. The DNA of the CDR3 is TGCAGCGTTGCATTCACCAGGGGGCTATACAATGAGCAGTTCTTC. Translated, it gives CSVAFTRGLYNEQFF.

The V and J genes are TRBV6-2 or TRBV6-3 and TRBJ2-5, with 10 bases lining up with TRBD1. V trimming: 8 bases; J trimming: 4 bases; junction bases outside the gene matches: 10. Germline CDR1 is MNHEY and CDR2 is SVGEGT. This CDR3 has 15 amino acids. The CDR3 spells CASGTWDRGGETQYF. The CDR3 bases are TGTGCCAGCGGCACTTGGGACAGGGGCGGAGAGACCCAGTACTTC.

The V and J genes are TRBV7-9 and TRBJ1-3; TRBD1 agrees at 11 bases. The CDR3 runs to 15 residues. With 2 bases clipped from V and 8 bases from J, the junction kept 5 bases outside the gene matches. The germline V gene has CDR1 SEHNR and CDR2 FQNEAQ (reference sequence). CDR3: CASSLKGQGDDTIYF. DNA for the CDR3: TGTGCCAGCAGCTTAAAGGGACAGGGGGACGACACCATATATTTT.

The chain recombines TRBV12-3 or TRBV12-4 with TRBJ1-6; D remains ambiguous. The CDR3 runs 13 residues. Between the trimmed V and J ends, which lost 5 bases and 9 bases, there was a span of 11 bases. The CDR3 nucleotides are TGTGCCAGCAGTCGCTTGGGAGTTTCACCCCTCCACTTT. It specifies CASSRLGVSPLHF.

The chain couples TRBV12-3 or TRBV12-4 to TRBJ2-1; maybe TRBD1 (6 bases). The CDR3 consists of 12 residues. Trimming left V 6 bases short and J 10 bases short, with 13 bases between. The CDR3 loop is CASSLQGSEQFF. Written as DNA, the CDR3 is TGTGCCAGCAGCTTACAGGGAAGCGAGCAGTTCTTC.

This clonotype has just a few counts. This sequence joins TRBV6-2 or TRBV6-3 and TRBJ1-1, with D maybe TRBD1 (6 bases). The CDR3 extends over 12 amino acids. V was cut by 7 bases and J by 5 bases, with 11 bases left in between. Germline assignment: CDR1 MNHEY and CDR2 SVGEGT. This chain's CDR3 is CASTRGGTEAFF. In nucleotides, the CDR3 is TGTGCCAGCACCAGAGGGGGGACTGAAGCTTTCTTT.

The chain uses TRBV4-3 and TRBJ1-2, with a possible D match to TRBD1 (5 bases). Germline CDR1 reads LGHNA; CDR2 reads YSLEER. The V gene lost 0 bases and the J gene lost 5 bases, with 13 bases spanning the gap. This CDR3 contains 15 residues. The CDR3, as DNA: TGCGCCAGCAGCCAAGATCTAACCGGGGCGTATGGCTACACCTTC. It encodes CASSQDLTGAYGYTF.

The chain employs TRBV7-2 and TRBJ1-4, with D tentatively TRBD1 (5 bases). This CDR3 spans 14 amino acids. V was trimmed by 5 bases and J by 6 bases, leaving 13 bases between them. Germline V gene lookup returns CDR1 SGHTA and CDR2 FQGNSA. The CDR3 spells CASSPRDRDEKLFF. The CDR3 DNA reads as TGTGCCAGCAGCCCCCGGGACCGAGATGAAAAACTGTTTTTT. The full variable domain, its missing parts supplied by reference TRBV7-2 and TRBJ1-4, is GAGVSQSPSNKVTEKGKDVELRCDPISGHTALYWYRQSLGQGLEFLIYFQGNSAPDKSGLPSDRFSAERTGGSVSTLTIQRTQQEDSAVYLCASSPRDRDEKLFFGSGTQLSVL.

V usage is TRBV6-2 or TRBV6-3 and J usage is TRBJ1-1; maybe TRBD1 (5 bases). This CDR3 region has 16 residues. Trimming took off 2 bases at V and 5 bases at J, with 18 bases between the two ends. Germline CDR1 is MNHEY and CDR2 is SVGEGT. The CDR3 sequence is CASSYGGFRGPTEAFF. CDR3 in DNA: TGTGCCAGCAGTTACGGCGGTTTTCGGGGCCCAACTGAAGCTTTCTTT.

The rearrangement links TRBV15 to TRBJ2-6; the D is unclear. The V gene lost 0 bases and the J gene lost 2 bases, with 8 bases spanning the gap. CDR1 is LNHNV and CDR2 is YYDKDF in the germline V gene (reference sequence). This CDR3 is 16 amino acids long. CDR3 sequence reads: CATSRDAVPGANVLTF. The CDR3 DNA reads as TGTGCCACCAGCAGAGATGCAGTACCTGGGGCCAACGTCCTGACTTTC.

In this sample, this clonotype turned up a few times. The chain links TRBV20-1 to TRBJ2-3, with 9 bases aligning to TRBD2. Germline V lookup: CDR1 DFQATT, CDR2 SNEGSKA (reference sequence). The ends lost 1 base at V and 4 bases at J; junction bases unmatched: 6. The CDR3 loop spans 15 amino acids. CDR3 loop: CSARVAQRGADTQYF. The CDR3 nucleotides read TGCAGTGCTAGAGTTGCCCAGCGGGGGGCAGATACGCAGTATTTT.

Only a few counts were recorded for this clonotype. This chain links TRBV4-1 with TRBJ1-5; TRBD1 agrees at 8 bases. Trimming at V came to 4 bases and at J to 0 bases, leaving 14 bases not matched to a gene. The CDR3 totals 19 residues. CDR1 MGHRA and CDR2 YSYEKL come from the germline V gene. CDR3 in DNA: TGCGCCAGCAGCCTGGGAACCGGGACAGGAGGTTATAGCAATCAGCCCCAGCATTTT. The encoded protein is CASSLGTGTGGYSNQPQHF.

The chain carries TRBV7-9 and TRBJ1-1; 7 bases map to TRBD1. The trim removed 5 bases at V and 5 bases at J, leaving 2 bases unmatched. The CDR3 spans 12 residues. Germline V gene data show CDR1 as SEHNR and CDR2 as FQNEAQ (reference sequence). The CDR3, as DNA: TGTGCCAGCAGCAAGACAGGGACTGAAGCTTTCTTT. As protein: CASSKTGTEAFF.

This clonotype was counted at least ten times. The V and J genes are TRBV7-8 and TRBJ1-6, with D possibly being TRBD1 (6 bases). The CDR3 length is 17 residues. Looked up from germline, CDR1 is SGHVS and CDR2 is FQNEAQ. Deletions cut 1 base from V and 10 bases from J, with 20 bases between. Written as DNA, the CDR3 is TGTGCCAGCAGCTTAGGGGGTCGGACAGCAATGGGGTCACCCCTCCACTTT. Translation gives CASSLGGRTAMGSPLHF.

There are a few counts of this clonotype. The chain combines TRBV27 with TRBJ2-5; 12 nucleotides line up with TRBD2. The germline CDR1 and CDR2 sequences are MNHEY and SMNVEV (reference sequence). The length of the CDR3 is 17 residues. With V trimmed by 5 bases and J by 0 bases, 7 bases remained unmatched. Here the CDR3 reads CASSQGLAGLHQETQYF. In nucleotides, the CDR3 is TGTGCCAGCAGTCAAGGACTAGCGGGGCTTCACCAAGAGACCCAGTACTTC.

CDR3 in DNA: TGTGCCAGCAGCCCCCCGGGGGGGAGGGCGAGCACTGAAGCTTTCTTT. Its protein is CASSPPGGRASTEAFF. The V call is TRBV27, the J call TRBJ1-1; D is perhaps TRBD1 (5 bases). V lost 6 bases and J lost 4, with 21 bases in between. CDR1 is MNHEY, CDR2 SMNVEV, per germline (reference sequence). This CDR3 is built from 16 residues.

The rearrangement uses TRBV5-1 and TRBJ2-2, with a possible D match to TRBD2 (6 bases). The ends were cut back, 4 bases at V and 5 bases at J, with 18 bases in the middle. This CDR3 region has 16 residues. Germline V gene sequence: CDR1 SGHRS, CDR2 YFSETQ. The DNA for the CDR3 is TGCGCCAGCAGCGTAAATCTAGCGACGGGGACCGGGGAGCTGTTTTTT. It translates to CASSVNLATGTGELFF.

This clonotype turned up a few times. V is TRBV15 and J is TRBJ2-7; TRBD2 matches at 9 bases. The J segment lost 0 bases and the V segment lost 0 bases, leaving 12 bases of the junction unmatched. CDR3 length equals 19 residues. CDR1 LNHNV and CDR2 YYDKDF come from the germline V gene (reference sequence). The DNA for the CDR3 is TGTGCCACCAGCAGAGAACCTCTCCCTCAAGCGGGGGGCTCCTACGAGCAGTACTTC. Protein product: CATSREPLPQAGGSYEQYF.

The rearrangement links TRBV5-5 to TRBJ2-3; 12 nucleotides match TRBD1. J lost 4 bases, V lost 4 bases, and 7 bases had no gene match. Germline loops: CDR1 SGHKS, CDR2 YYEKEE (reference sequence). The CDR3 totals 16 residues. The chain's CDR3 is CASSPGTGGFPDTQYF. The CDR3 DNA reads TGTGCCAGCAGCCCTGGGACAGGGGGCTTTCCAGATACGCAGTATTTT.

This clonotype showed up just a few times. This chain links TRBV28 with TRBJ1-5, with 7 bases identical to TRBD1. Unmatched junction bases numbered 16, after V lost 4 bases and J lost 7 bases. Germline CDR1 reads MDHEN; CDR2 reads SYDVKM. The CDR3 extends over 17 amino acids. This chain's CDR3 is CASSSYVKGTVGQPQHF. Here the CDR3 DNA reads TGTGCCAGCAGTTCCTACGTAAAGGGGACAGTGGGCCAGCCCCAGCATTTT.

This chain joins TRBV7-2 and TRBJ2-7; the D gene is possibly TRBD2 (7 bases). There are 14 residues in the CDR3. CDR1 and CDR2 (germline): SGHTA, FQGNSA. V dropped 3 bases and J dropped 7 bases, with 16 bases sitting between them. This CDR3 reads CASSLWGGGLEQYF. CDR3 nucleotide sequence: TGTGCCAGCAGCTTGTGGGGGGGCGGTTTGGAGCAGTACTTC.

Only a few counts were recorded for this clonotype. The gene calls are TRBV7-2 and TRBJ2-6; D is ambiguous. The CDR3 length is 14 residues. Germline V CDR1 and CDR2: SGHTA, FQGNSA. Trimming shortened V by 1 base and J by 4 bases, and 5 bases separated the two germline ends. CDR3 DNA sequence: TGTGCCAGCAGCTTAGTCACCGGGGCCAACGTCCTGACTTTC. Encoded protein: CASSLVTGANVLTF. Based on the CDR3 plus reference TRBV7-2 and TRBJ2-6, the full variable domain is GAGVSQSPSNKVTEKGKDVELRCDPISGHTALYWYRQSLGQGLEFLIYFQGNSAPDKSGLPSDRFSAERTGGSVSTLTIQRTQQEDSAVYLCASSLVTGANVLTFGAGSRLTVL.

V gene TRBV27 combines with J gene TRBJ1-1; D unclear. V shed 6 bases and J shed 1 base, with 9 bases lying between them. CDR3 length: 13 residues. Germline values: CDR1 MNHEY, CDR2 SMNVEV (reference sequence). This CDR3 is CASSRRANTEAFF. As DNA, the CDR3 is TGTGCCAGCAGCCGACGGGCGAACACTGAAGCTTTCTTT.

This chain joins TRBV4-1 and TRBJ1-6; a possible D gene is TRBD1 (5 bases). Germline V gene sequence: CDR1 MGHRA, CDR2 YSYEKL. CDR3 size: 18 residues. Trimming left V 0 bases short and J 0 bases short, with 12 bases between. CDR3 DNA sequence: TGCGCCAGCAGCCAAGATCCAGGGAGGGTCTCCTATAATTCACCCCTCCACTTT. Its translation: CASSQDPGRVSYNSPLHF.

This clonotype was recorded once. The chain links TRBV6-2 or TRBV6-3 to TRBJ2-1; D could derive from TRBD1 or TRBD2 (5 bases each). This CDR3 region has 14 residues. With 5 bases removed from V and 6 bases from J, the gap between germline ends came to 14 bases. Germline-derived CDR1 and CDR2 are MNHEY and SVGEGT. CDR3 protein: CASSTLGPVNEQFF. The CDR3 nucleotides read TGTGCCAGCAGTACACTGGGACCGGTCAATGAGCAGTTCTTC.